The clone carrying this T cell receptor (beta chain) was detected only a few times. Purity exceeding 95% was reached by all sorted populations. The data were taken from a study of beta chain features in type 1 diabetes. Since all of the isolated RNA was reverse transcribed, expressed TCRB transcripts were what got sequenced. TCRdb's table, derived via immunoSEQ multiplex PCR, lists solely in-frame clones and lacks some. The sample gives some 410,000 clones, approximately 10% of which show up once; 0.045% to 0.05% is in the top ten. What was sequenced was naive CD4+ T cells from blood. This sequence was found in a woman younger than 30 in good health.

CDR3 in DNA: TGTGCCAGTACCGACAGCAGCTCCTACAATGAGCAGTTCTTC. Protein product: CASTDSSSYNEQFF. The rearrangement links TRBV2 to TRBJ2-1; the D gene is possibly TRBD1 (5 bases). Trimming removed 9 bases from V and 0 bases from J, with 12 bases in between. Per germline, CDR1 SNHLY and CDR2 FYNNEI. The CDR3 is made up of 14 amino acids.